Presented here are 5 T cell receptor beta chains from one specimen sequenced in a study of blood T cell repertoires in COVID-19. Measured with immunoSEQ multiplex PCR; TCRdb has only the in-frame clones, and not every one. Among 100,000 to 150,000 clones listed, around 76% were seen once. Sequencing was performed on peripheral blood. These receptors were taken from an elderly man with COVID-19, enrolled during active disease.

The gene calls are TRBV5-1 and TRBJ1-2; no clear D gene. V was clipped by 4 bases and J by 6 bases, with 22 bases between them. This CDR3 is 16 amino acids long. Germline V lookup: CDR1 SGHRS, CDR2 YFSETQ. The CDR3, as DNA: TGCGCCAGCAGCGCTGAGGGTCTGGGATACCTTAATGGCTACACCTTC. It is translated as CASSAEGLGYLNGYTF.

The chain joins TRBV5-1 to TRBJ1-2; TRBD1 matches at 9 bases. Germline trimming cut 5 bases from V and 1 base from J; bases unmatched to any gene: 12. Germline CDR1 is SGHRS and CDR2 is YFSETQ. The CDR3 is 17 amino acids. Here the CDR3 reads CASRTNGQGRGNYGYTF. In DNA, the CDR3 is TGCGCCAGCAGAACTAATGGACAGGGGAGGGGTAACTATGGCTACACCTTC.

This clone was seen a single time. The CDR3 loop is CASRVTMAGYNSPLHF. CDR3 coding DNA: TGTGCCAGTAGGGTAACCATGGCGGGTTATAATTCACCCCTCCACTTT. V and J are TRBV19 and TRBJ1-6; D ambiguous. Germline loops: CDR1 LNHDA, CDR2 SQIVND (reference sequence). The CDR3 is made up of 16 amino acids. Trimming removed 6 bases from V and 4 bases from J, with 16 bases in between.

V is TRBV18 and J is TRBJ2-2; 7 bases match TRBD1. V dropped 8 bases and J dropped 4; count of bases not matched to a gene: 10. Germline CDR1 KGHSH, CDR2 LQKENI. CDR3 length equals 15 residues. CDR3 nucleotide sequence: TGTGCCAGCAGGGCGGCAGGGGGAATCACCGGGGAGCTGTTTTTT. This gives the protein CASRAAGGITGELFF.

The chain recombines TRBV5-1 with TRBJ2-1; 7 bases map to TRBD1. Germline V gene lookup returns CDR1 SGHRS and CDR2 YFSETQ. V was pared by 4 bases and J by 2 bases, with 6 bases of the junction left unmatched. This CDR3 is 15 amino acids long. This CDR3 is CASSATGDPYNEQFF. CDR3 coding DNA: TGCGCCAGCAGCGCTACAGGGGACCCCTACAATGAGCAGTTCTTC.